The 32 T cell receptor beta chains listed next were all sequenced from one sample in a study of T-cell memory formation after mild COVID-19. TCRdb passed the 5' RACE reads through MiXCR, listing each CDR3 protein once. The sample consists of roughly 300,000 distinct CDR3 sequences, roughly an eighth of them appearing once. Sequenced material: PBMCs or a T cell subset sorted from them (not recorded which). These TCRs come from a man between 18 and 29 years old who had mild COVID-19 (a few samples of this study predate the infection). Cell type and time point are not known.

This chain joins TRBV4-3 and TRBJ2-7; 7 nucleotides line up with TRBD1. This CDR3 is 14 amino acids long. Germline values: CDR1 LGHNA, CDR2 YSLEER. V shed 0 bases, J shed 7 bases, and the junction held 6 bases outside the gene matches. In nucleotides, the CDR3 is TGCGCCAGCAGCCAAGAAACAGGGGTTGATGAGCAGTACTTC. Translated: CASSQETGVDEQYF.

This clonotype was counted between two and nine times. This chain joins TRBV7-8 and TRBJ1-6, with unresolved D. The CDR3 totals 15 residues. CDR1 SGHVS and CDR2 FQNEAQ come from the germline V gene. V dropped 2 bases and J dropped 5 bases, with 10 bases sitting between them. The CDR3 here is CASSLMPEDNSPLHF. The CDR3 region has the DNA TGTGCCAGCAGCTTAATGCCGGAGGATAATTCACCCCTCCACTTT.

This clonotype came up many times. This chain links TRBV7-2 with TRBJ2-1, with 15 bases identical to TRBD2. Germline CDR1 reads SGHTA; CDR2 reads FQGNSA. J lost 7 bases, V lost 1 base, and 2 bases had no gene match. This CDR3 spans 16 amino acids. CDR3 sequence reads: CASSLVGLAGGNEQFF. Here the CDR3 DNA reads TGTGCCAGCAGCTTAGTCGGACTAGCGGGGGGGAATGAGCAGTTCTTC.

This sequence joins TRBV7-9 and TRBJ1-2; D gene uncertain. Germline V CDR1 and CDR2: SEHNR, FQNEAQ (reference sequence). The length of the CDR3 is 13 residues. Trimming pared 3 bases from V and 8 bases from J, leaving 13 bases between. In nucleotides, the CDR3 is TGTGCCAGCAGCTTTTCGGAAACGAGGGGCTACACCTTC. Protein: CASSFSETRGYTF.

The rearrangement links TRBV12-3 or TRBV12-4 to TRBJ2-5; 11 bases match TRBD1. The ends lost 5 bases at V and 5 bases at J; junction bases unmatched: 7. CDR3 size: 15 residues. For the CDR3, the DNA is TGTGCCAGCAGTCCCTCGGGACAGGGGGTTGAGACCCAGTACTTC. It codes for CASSPSGQGVETQYF.

This clonotype was counted a few times. The chain combines TRBV12-3 or TRBV12-4 with TRBJ2-5; the D gene is possibly TRBD1 (6 bases). CDR3 size: 14 residues. V was pared by 3 bases and J by 1 base, with 9 bases between. This CDR3 reads CASSFGTLQETQYF. CDR3 DNA: TGTGCCAGCAGTTTTGGGACACTCCAAGAGACCCAGTACTTC.

This clonotype was recorded many times. The chain employs TRBV7-3 and TRBJ2-5; D not certain. With 5 bases removed from V and 4 bases from J, the gap between germline ends came to 14 bases. Germline assignment: CDR1 SGHTA and CDR2 FQGTGA. The CDR3 sequence is 14 residues long. CDR3 region: CASSPSSFGETQYF. Here the CDR3 DNA reads TGTGCCAGCAGCCCCTCTAGTTTCGGAGAGACCCAGTACTTC.

This clonotype was seen a few times. CDR3 amino acids: CSAGQGRYEQYF. Here the CDR3 DNA reads TGCAGTGCTGGACAGGGGAGATACGAGCAGTACTTC. This chain joins TRBV20-1 and TRBJ2-7; TRBD1 matches 9 bases. V trimming: 5 bases; J trimming: 4 bases; junction bases outside the gene matches: 3. Germline V gives CDR1 DFQATT, CDR2 SNEGSKA (reference sequence). The CDR3 is made up of 12 amino acids.

The V call is TRBV6-5, the J call TRBJ2-5; weak D call: TRBD2 (5 bases). CDR3 length equals 13 residues. Per germline, CDR1 MNHEY and CDR2 SVGAGI. V was trimmed by 0 bases and J by 9 bases, leaving 11 bases between them. The DNA for the CDR3 is TGTGCCAGCAGTTACTCGGACTCGACGGCCCAGTACTTC. Translating gives CASSYSDSTAQYF.

This clonotype has just a few counts. The rearrangement uses TRBV6-6 and TRBJ1-1; D is unresolved. The CDR3 consists of 13 residues. Germline V lookup: CDR1 MNHNY, CDR2 SVGAGI (reference sequence). The V end lost 6 bases, the J end lost 2 bases, and 10 bases lay between the germline ends. CDR3 sequence: CASSTQENTEAFF. CDR3 bases: TGTGCCAGCAGCACTCAGGAAAACACTGAAGCTTTCTTT.

V gene TRBV27 combines with J gene TRBJ1-2; D not certain. The V end was cut by 5 bases, the J end by 3 bases, with 10 bases between. Germline V gene sequence: CDR1 MNHEY, CDR2 SMNVEV (reference sequence). CDR3 length: 13 amino acids. CDR3 sequence: CASSPQSYYGYTF. In nucleotides, the CDR3 is TGTGCCAGCAGTCCACAGAGCTACTATGGCTACACCTTC.

This clonotype has a count of ten or more. The chain recombines TRBV14 with TRBJ2-1, with TRBD2 matching 12 bases. The CDR3 runs 17 residues. J gave up 2 bases and V 4 bases, and 6 bases lay outside the gene matches. The germline V gene encodes CDR1 SGHDN and CDR2 FVKESK. CDR3 DNA: TGTGCCAGCAGCCTACGGACTAGCGGGGATACCTACAATGAGCAGTTCTTC. It translates to CASSLRTSGDTYNEQFF.

The chain links TRBV5-4 to TRBJ1-1; D may be TRBD1 (6 bases). The CDR3 spans 14 residues. The germline V gene has CDR1 SGHNT and CDR2 YYREEE (reference sequence). Deletions cut 4 bases from V and 1 base from J, with 11 bases between. CDR3 bases: TGTGCCAGCAGCAAGACAGGATCGAACACTGAAGCTTTCTTT. As protein: CASSKTGSNTEAFF. Together with reference TRBV5-4 and TRBJ1-1, the CDR3 gives the full variable domain: ETGVTQSPTHLIKTRGQQVTLRCSSQSGHNTVSWYQQALGQGPQFIFQYYREEENGRGNFPPRFSGLQFPNYSSELNVNALELDDSALYLCASSKTGSNTEAFFGQGTRLTVV.

The rearrangement joins TRBV6-1 to TRBJ2-7; D gene uncertain. The CDR3 length is 15 residues. Trimming shortened V by 4 bases and J by 5 bases, and 18 bases separated the two germline ends. Germline V gene sequence: CDR1 MNHNS, CDR2 SASEGT. CDR3 coding DNA: TGTGCCAGCAGTGGGCCGGGCCCCCGGATCGACGAGCAGTACTTC. Translated, it gives CASSGPGPRIDEQYF.

This clonotype was recorded a few times. The chain employs TRBV7-2 and TRBJ2-1; D is perhaps TRBD1 (6 bases). The germline gives CDR1 SGHTA, CDR2 FQGNSA. V was pared by 6 bases and J by 8 bases, with 23 bases between. CDR3 length equals 16 residues. CDR3 nucleotides: TGTGCCAGCAGTTACAAACCAGGGGCCCTTGGGGATGAGCAGTTCTTC. Translating gives CASSYKPGALGDEQFF.

The sample holds a few counts of this clonotype. The chain joins TRBV3-1 to TRBJ2-2, with D possibly matching TRBD2 (5 bases). Between the trimmed V and J ends, which lost 6 bases and 14 bases, there was a span of 22 bases. The CDR3 is 14 amino acids. Germline-derived CDR1 and CDR2 are LGHDT and YNNKEL (reference sequence). This chain's CDR3 is CASSRASGSSYLFF. The CDR3 DNA is TGTGCCAGCAGTCGAGCGAGCGGATCGAGTTATCTGTTTTTT. The complete variable domain, with remaining parts taken from reference TRBV3-1 and TRBJ2-2, reads DTAVSQTPKYLVTQMGNDKSIKCEQNLGHDTMYWYKQDSKKFLKIMFSYNNKELIINETVPNRFSPKSPDKAHLNLHINSLELGDSAVYFCASSRASGSSYLFFGEGSRLTVL.

This clonotype was observed a few times. This chain joins TRBV7-3 and TRBJ2-5, with D maybe TRBD1 (5 bases). Germline V gene data show CDR1 as SGHTA and CDR2 as FQGTGA. The CDR3 loop spans 15 amino acids. V lost 5 bases to trimming and J lost 1 base, with 14 bases between them. The CDR3 bases are TGTGCCAGCAGCACCTCAGGGTTGGGCCAAGAGACCCAGTACTTC. It yields the protein CASSTSGLGQETQYF.

The chain is built from TRBV20-1 and TRBJ2-3; D remains ambiguous. The ends were cut back, 2 bases at V and 3 bases at J, with 18 bases in the middle. Germline V gives CDR1 DFQATT, CDR2 SNEGSKA (reference sequence). CDR3 length: 16 residues. The CDR3 DNA sequence: TGCAGTGCTAGACCCCCCCTCACCCAAGGAACAGATACGCAGTATTTT. This codes for CSARPPLTQGTDTQYF.

This clonotype appeared a few times. The chain couples TRBV4-3 to TRBJ2-7, with 10 positions matching TRBD1. V gave up 5 bases and J gave up 5 bases; unmatched junction bases: 6. The CDR3 extends over 14 amino acids. The germline CDR1 and CDR2 sequences are LGHNA and YSLEER. This chain's CDR3 is CASSSTGGLNEQYF. CDR3 nucleotide sequence: TGCGCCAGCAGCTCGACAGGGGGCTTAAACGAGCAGTACTTC.

This clonotype was recorded a few times. The V call is TRBV7-2, the J call TRBJ2-7, with TRBD2 matching over 10 bases. The germline CDR1 and CDR2 sequences are SGHTA and FQGNSA. The junction had 4 bases not matched to a gene; V was cut back by 2 bases and J by 0 bases. The length of the CDR3 is 16 residues. The chain's CDR3 is CASSLKAGGSSYEQYF. In nucleotides, the CDR3 is TGTGCCAGCAGCTTAAAAGCGGGGGGGAGCTCCTACGAGCAGTACTTC.

V and J are TRBV7-2 and TRBJ2-1, with D hard to call. CDR3 size: 13 residues. Trimming shortened V by 5 bases and J by 9 bases, and 14 bases separated the two germline ends. In germline, CDR1 is SGHTA, CDR2 FQGNSA. In DNA form, the CDR3 reads TGTGCCAGCAGCCCCATGGGGTCCAGTGAGCAGTTCTTC. Encoded protein: CASSPMGSSEQFF.

V and J are TRBV28 and TRBJ2-3; maybe TRBD1 (6 bases). Trimming stripped 3 bases from V and 2 bases from J, with 12 bases between. This CDR3 has 15 amino acids. The germline gives CDR1 MDHEN, CDR2 SYDVKM. CDR3 region: CASSFWGRNTDTQYF. The CDR3 DNA reads as TGTGCCAGCAGTTTTTGGGGGCGGAACACAGATACGCAGTATTTT.

The gene calls are TRBV20-1 and TRBJ1-1; 8 bases agree with TRBD1. The CDR3 runs 15 residues. Unmatched junction bases numbered 10, after V lost 5 bases and J lost 2 bases. Germline CDR1 DFQATT, CDR2 SNEGSKA (reference sequence). CDR3 nucleotides: TGCAGTGCTTCCCGGACAGGGAGTATCAACACTGAAGCTTTCTTT. Translated: CSASRTGSINTEAFF.

The chain carries TRBV20-1 and TRBJ1-1, with D tentatively TRBD1 (5 bases). Germline assignment: CDR1 DFQATT and CDR2 SNEGSKA (reference sequence). The CDR3 has 12 amino acids. CDR3 DNA sequence: TGCATGGGGGAAAGTCAAGCCCCTGAAGCTTTCTTT. It is translated as CMGESQAPEAFF.

The sample holds a few counts of this clonotype. The chain links TRBV7-2 to TRBJ1-4, with TRBD1 matching over 7 bases. CDR1 and CDR2 (germline): SGHTA, FQGNSA. J lost 7 bases, V lost 5 bases, and 16 bases had no gene match. The CDR3 extends over 17 amino acids. CDR3 in amino acids: CASSPRQGSASREKLFF. The CDR3 region has the DNA TGTGCCAGCAGCCCTAGACAGGGTTCGGCCAGCCGTGAAAAACTGTTTTTT. Drawing the rest from reference TRBV7-2 and TRBJ1-4, the complete variable domain is GAGVSQSPSNKVTEKGKDVELRCDPISGHTALYWYRQSLGQGLEFLIYFQGNSAPDKSGLPSDRFSAERTGGSVSTLTIQRTQQEDSAVYLCASSPRQGSASREKLFFGSGTQLSVL.

This clonotype was found a few times. The gene calls are TRBV7-2 and TRBJ2-3; 7 nucleotides line up with TRBD1. This CDR3 has 13 residues. Germline lookup yields CDR1 SGHTA and CDR2 FQGNSA. J was trimmed by 2 bases and V by 5 bases; bases with no gene match: 1. The CDR3 is CASSDRVTDTQYF. CDR3 DNA: TGTGCCAGCAGCGACAGGGTCACAGATACGCAGTATTTT.

Ten or more counts support this clonotype. The chain links TRBV11-2 to TRBJ2-5; D gene ambiguous. V lost 2 bases, J lost 7 bases, and 11 bases lay in between. CDR3 length: 13 amino acids. Germline V CDR1 and CDR2: SGHAT, FQNNGV. CDR3: CASSLSGVTTQYF. The CDR3 DNA reads TGTGCCAGCAGCTTATCTGGTGTTACGACCCAGTACTTC.

This sequence joins TRBV4-3 and TRBJ2-3, with 7 bases matching TRBD1. The CDR3 has 15 amino acids. Germline trimming cut 0 bases from V and 5 bases from J; bases unmatched to any gene: 5. In germline, CDR1 is LGHNA, CDR2 YSLEER. This CDR3 is CASSQDVSGGDTQYF. The DNA for the CDR3 is TGCGCCAGCAGCCAAGATGTGTCAGGGGGAGATACGCAGTATTTT.

In its sample, this clonotype was seen a few times. CDR3 sequence: CSARGQGRGGHYGYTF. DNA for the CDR3: TGCAGTGCTAGAGGACAGGGCAGGGGAGGACACTATGGCTACACCTTC. This chain links TRBV20-1 with TRBJ1-2, with 7 positions matching TRBD1. This CDR3 region has 16 residues. Trimming cost V 1 base and J 3 bases; bases outside gene matches: 11. The V gene's germline CDR1 is DFQATT and CDR2 SNEGSKA (reference sequence).

This clonotype was detected ten times or more. The chain links TRBV25-1 to TRBJ2-3; tentative D call: TRBD2 (7 bases). Germline CDR1 is MGHDK and CDR2 is SYGVNS. This CDR3 has 15 amino acids. V lost 3 bases and J 2 bases, leaving 12 bases between the germline ends. The CDR3 sequence is CASSDGGQVTDTQYF. DNA for the CDR3: TGTGCCAGCAGTGACGGGGGGCAGGTCACAGATACGCAGTATTTT.

This clonotype appeared a few times. The chain combines TRBV6-2 or TRBV6-3 with TRBJ1-4, with 7 bases fitting TRBD1. V was clipped by 7 bases and J by 10 bases; unmatched bases: 12. Germline V lookup: CDR1 MNHEY, CDR2 SVGEGT. The CDR3 loop spans 14 amino acids. The CDR3 DNA sequence: TGTGCCAGCAACGGACAGGTCATCAGTGGAAAACTGTTTTTT. Amino acid sequence: CASNGQVISGKLFF.

This sequence joins TRBV7-2 and TRBJ2-2; D is unresolved. CDR3 length: 14 amino acids. CDR1 is SGHTA, CDR2 FQGNSA, per germline. V was cut by 4 bases and J by 2 bases, with 8 bases left in between. The CDR3 here is CASSSAPNTGELFF. The CDR3 coding sequence is TGTGCCAGCAGCTCGGCCCCTAACACCGGGGAGCTGTTTTTT. Filled out from reference TRBV7-2 and TRBJ2-2, the complete variable domain reads GAGVSQSPSNKVTEKGKDVELRCDPISGHTALYWYRQSLGQGLEFLIYFQGNSAPDKSGLPSDRFSAERTGGSVSTLTIQRTQQEDSAVYLCASSSAPNTGELFFGEGSRLTVL.